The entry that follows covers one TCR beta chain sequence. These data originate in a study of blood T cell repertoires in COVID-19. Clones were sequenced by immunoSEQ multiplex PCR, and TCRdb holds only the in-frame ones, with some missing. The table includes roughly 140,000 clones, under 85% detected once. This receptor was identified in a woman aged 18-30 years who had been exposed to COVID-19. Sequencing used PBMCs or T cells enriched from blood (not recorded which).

Here the CDR3 DNA reads TGTGCCAGTAGTATTCTCTTCTCGGGCACTGAAGCTTTCTTT. Its protein product is CASSILFSGTEAFF. The rearrangement links TRBV19 to TRBJ1-1; unclear D gene. Trimming stripped 3 bases from V and 4 bases from J, with 12 bases between. Germline loops: CDR1 LNHDA, CDR2 SQIVND (reference sequence). The CDR3 runs 14 residues.